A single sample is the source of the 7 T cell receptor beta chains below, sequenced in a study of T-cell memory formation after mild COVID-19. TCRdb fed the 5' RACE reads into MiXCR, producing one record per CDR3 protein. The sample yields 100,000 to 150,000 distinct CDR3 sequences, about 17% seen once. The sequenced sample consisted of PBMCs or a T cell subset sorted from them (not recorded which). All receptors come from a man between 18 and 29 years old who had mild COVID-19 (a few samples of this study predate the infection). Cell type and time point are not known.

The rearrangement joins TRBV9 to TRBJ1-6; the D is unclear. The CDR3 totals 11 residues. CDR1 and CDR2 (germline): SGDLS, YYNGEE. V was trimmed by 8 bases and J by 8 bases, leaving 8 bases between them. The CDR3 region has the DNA TGTGCCAGTGGAGGCGATTCACCCCTCCACTTT. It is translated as CASGGDSPLHF.

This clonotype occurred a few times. CDR3 protein: CSVGAVQETQYF. The CDR3 DNA is TGCAGCGTTGGGGCAGTACAAGAGACCCAGTACTTC. The J gene is TRBJ2-5, the V gene TRBV29-1; D remains unclear. Between the trimmed V and J ends, which lost 4 bases and 2 bases, there was a span of 8 bases. Per the germline V gene, CDR1 is SQVTM and CDR2 is ANQGSEA. CDR3 length: 12 residues.

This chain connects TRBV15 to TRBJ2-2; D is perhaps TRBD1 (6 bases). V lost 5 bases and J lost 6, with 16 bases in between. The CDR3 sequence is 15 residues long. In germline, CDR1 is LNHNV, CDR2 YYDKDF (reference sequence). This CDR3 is CATSWDPGVAGELFF. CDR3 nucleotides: TGTGCCACCAGCTGGGACCCAGGGGTGGCCGGGGAGCTGTTTTTT. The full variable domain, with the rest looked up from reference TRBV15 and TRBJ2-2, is DAMVIQNPRYQVTQFGKPVTLSCSQTLNHNVMYWYQQKSSQAPKLLFHYYDKDFNNEADTPDNFQSRRPNTSFCFLDIRSPGLGDTAMYLCATSWDPGVAGELFFGEGSRLTVL.

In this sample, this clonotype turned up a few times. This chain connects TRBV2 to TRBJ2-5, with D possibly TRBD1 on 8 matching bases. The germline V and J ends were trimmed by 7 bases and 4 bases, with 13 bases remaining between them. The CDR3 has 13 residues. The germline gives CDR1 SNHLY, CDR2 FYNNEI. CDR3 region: CASKDREGETQYF. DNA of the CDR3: TGTGCCAGCAAGGACAGGGAGGGAGAGACCCAGTACTTC. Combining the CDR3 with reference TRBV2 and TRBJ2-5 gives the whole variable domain EPEVTQTPSHQVTQMGQEVILRCVPISNHLYFYWYRQILGQKVEFLVSFYNNEISEKSEIFDDQFSVERPDGSNFTLKIRSTKLEDSAMYFCASKDREGETQYFGPGTRLLVL.

The CDR3 coding sequence is TGTGCCAGCCTGTATGCAGATACGCAGTATTTT. It is translated as CASLYADTQYF. This chain connects TRBV2 to TRBJ2-3; D not certain. CDR3 length equals 11 residues. Germline values: CDR1 SNHLY, CDR2 FYNNEI. V lost 8 bases and J 4 bases, leaving 7 bases between the germline ends.

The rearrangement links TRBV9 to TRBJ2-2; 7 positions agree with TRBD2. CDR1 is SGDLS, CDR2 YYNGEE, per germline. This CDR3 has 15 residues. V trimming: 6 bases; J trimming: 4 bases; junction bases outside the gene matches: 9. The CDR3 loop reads CASTQAGSGTGELFF. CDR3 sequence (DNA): TGTGCCAGCACCCAAGCGGGATCGGGCACCGGGGAGCTGTTTTTT. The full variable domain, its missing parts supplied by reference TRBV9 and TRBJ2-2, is DSGVTQTPKHLITATGQRVTLRCSPRSGDLSVYWYQQSLDQGLQFLIQYYNGEERAKGNILERFSAQQFPDLHSELNLSSLELGDSALYFCASTQAGSGTGELFFGEGSRLTVL.

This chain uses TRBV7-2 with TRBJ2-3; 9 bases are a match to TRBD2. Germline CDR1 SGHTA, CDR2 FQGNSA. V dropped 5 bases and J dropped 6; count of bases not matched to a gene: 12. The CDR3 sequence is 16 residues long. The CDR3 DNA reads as TGTGCCAGCAGCGAAGCGTCGAGCGGGGGGTCGGATACGCAGTATTTT. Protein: CASSEASSGGSDTQYF.